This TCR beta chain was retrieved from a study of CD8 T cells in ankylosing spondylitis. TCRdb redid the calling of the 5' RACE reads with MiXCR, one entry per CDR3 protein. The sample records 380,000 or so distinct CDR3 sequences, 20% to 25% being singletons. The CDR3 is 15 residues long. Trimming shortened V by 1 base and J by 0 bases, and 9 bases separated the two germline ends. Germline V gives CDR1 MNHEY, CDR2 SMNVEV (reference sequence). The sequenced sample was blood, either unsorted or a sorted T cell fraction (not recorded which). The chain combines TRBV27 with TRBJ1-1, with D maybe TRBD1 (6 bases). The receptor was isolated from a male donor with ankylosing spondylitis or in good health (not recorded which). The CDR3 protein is CASSLWPGVNTEAFF. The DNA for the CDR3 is TGTGCCAGCAGTTTATGGCCAGGGGTGAACACTGAAGCTTTCTTT.